This T cell receptor beta chain emerged from a study of cytomegalovirus exposure and HLA in healthy donors. Study-level findings and limits: The investigators catalogued 150 or so TCR beta chains as cytomegalovirus-associated. A later analysis found common viral pathogens apparently linked to several of the most significant clusters.

Concerning this clone: As yet, its antigen is unknown.

The study ran its PCR with 60 Vbeta and 13 Jbeta primers. The table came from immunoSEQ multiplex PCR; TCRdb's copy has only in-frame clones and leaves some out. Among approximately 240,000 clones listed, roughly 80% were seen once. V gave up 5 bases and J gave up 0 bases; unmatched junction bases: 11. Germline V gene sequence: CDR1 SQVTM, CDR2 ANQGSEA. The length of the CDR3 is 16 residues. Sequencing was performed on PBMCs. The sequence came from a woman in her thirties or forties in good health and CMV-seropositive. The chain employs TRBV29-1 and TRBJ1-2; 8 bases agree with TRBD1. The CDR3 here is CSVNSGQGIPNYGYTF. CDR3 DNA sequence: TGCAGCGTTAACTCCGGACAGGGTATACCTAACTATGGCTACACCTTC.